A selection of T cell receptor beta chains follows, all from one sample in a study of blood T cells in healthy people across ages. TCRdb itself ran the 5' RACE reads through MiXCR, one entry per CDR3 protein. The table shows 1.5 million or so distinct CDR3 sequences, with about 42% occurring only once. What was sequenced was blood. These receptors all stem from a woman under 30 in good health. Both conserved end residues are part of each CDR3. Fields, in order: D gene, clone size, J gene, V gene, CDR3 DNA, CDR3 protein. A D gene is named only where the DNA matches it firmly. Clone size is not always given. Where it is, it says once, few, many or a class for expanded clones.

>-|-|TRBJ2-5|TRBV29-1
TGCAGCGCGCAGCAGGGGAAAGGCGACAATGAGCAGTACTTC
CSAQQGKGDNEQYF
>-|few|TRBJ2-7|TRBV5-1
TGCGCCAGCAGCTTGGGCTCTAGCGCCCTCTACGAGCAGTACTTC
CASSLGSSALYEQYF
>TRBD2|few|TRBJ2-3|TRBV6-2/TRBV6-3
TGTGCCAGCAGTTACTCCGCGGGGGTCGATACGCAGTATTTT
CASSYSAGVDTQYF
>TRBD1|-|TRBJ1-5|TRBV15
TGTGCCACCAGCAGAGATGTGACAGGGGTACAGCCCCAGCATTTT
CATSRDVTGVQPQHF
>-|-|TRBJ2-3|TRBV5-1
TGCGCCAGCAGCCAAACTAGAATCAGCGATATGCAGTATTTT
CASSQTRISDMQYF
>TRBD1|few|TRBJ2-5|TRBV7-6
TGTGCTAGCAGCCCCACGACAGGGGTTGGAGAGACCCAGTACTTC
CASSPTTGVGETQYF
>-|few|TRBJ2-7|TRBV4-3
TGCGCCAGCAGCCAAGATCTGGATACCTACGAGCAGTACTTC
CASSQDLDTYEQYF
>-|-|TRBJ2-7|TRBV3-1
TGTGCCAGCAGACGAGCAGGCGAGCAGTACTTC
CASRRAGEQYF
>-|few|TRBJ2-3|TRBV7-3
TGTGCCAGCAGCTTAAATTTCGGGAGTGAATCAGATACGCAGTATTTT
CASSLNFGSESDTQYF
>-|-|TRBJ2-1|TRBV20-1
TGCAGTGCTAGAAAGGGCCCTGACAATGAGCAGTTCTTC
CSARKGPDNEQFF
>TRBD1|-|TRBJ1-1|TRBV30
TGTGCCTGGACCGGGACAGGAGAAAACACTGAAGCTTTCTTT
CAWTGTGENTEAFF